This TCR beta chain is from a study of shared T cell receptors in the human thymus. CDR3 length: 13 amino acids. V gave up 6 bases and J gave up 4 bases; unmatched junction bases: 5. Germline V gene data show CDR1 as PRHDT and CDR2 as FYEKMQ (reference sequence). Using immunoSEQ multiplex PCR, the repertoire was profiled, and TCRdb retains in-frame clones only, with some absent. This table has over 650,000 clones, approximately 87% appearing once. A further study also used this sample, focusing on human thymus T cells. That publication notes: Corrective heart surgery yielded resections, and these provided the thymus tissue.

The rearrangement joins TRBV13 to TRBJ2-5, with TRBD2 matching over 7 bases. The sequenced material came from thymocytes. This TCR came from a boy under three years old with a congenital heart defect. This chain's CDR3 is CASSRRESETQYF. For the CDR3, the DNA is TGTGCCAGCAGTCGGCGGGAGTCAGAGACCCAGTACTTC.